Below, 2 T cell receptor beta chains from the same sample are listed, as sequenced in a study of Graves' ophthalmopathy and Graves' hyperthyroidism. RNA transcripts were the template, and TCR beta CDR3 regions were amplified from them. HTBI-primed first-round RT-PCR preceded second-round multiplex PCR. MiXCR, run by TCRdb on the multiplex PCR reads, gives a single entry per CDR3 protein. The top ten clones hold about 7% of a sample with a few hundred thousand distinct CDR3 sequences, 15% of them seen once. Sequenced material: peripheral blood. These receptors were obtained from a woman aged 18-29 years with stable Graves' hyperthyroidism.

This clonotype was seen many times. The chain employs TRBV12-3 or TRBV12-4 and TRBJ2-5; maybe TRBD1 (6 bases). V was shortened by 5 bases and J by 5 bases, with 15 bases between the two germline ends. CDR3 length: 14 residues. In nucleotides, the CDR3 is TGTGCCAGCAGTAACGTAGGGGGTTTGGAGACCCAGTACTTC. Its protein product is CASSNVGGLETQYF.

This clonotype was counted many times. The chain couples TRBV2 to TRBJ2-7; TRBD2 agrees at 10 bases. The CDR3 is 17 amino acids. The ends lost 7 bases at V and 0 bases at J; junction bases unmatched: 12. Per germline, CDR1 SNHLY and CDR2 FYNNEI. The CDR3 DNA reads TGTGCCAGCATGGGGGCACTAGCGGGGAAAAGCTCCTACGAGCAGTACTTC. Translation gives CASMGALAGKSSYEQYF.